The TCR beta chain described here comes from a study of blood T cell repertoires in COVID-19. For the study at large: Some COVID-19 samples were acute and others convalescent; all came from the United States, Italy and Spain. Sample material is recorded as cDNA or gDNA derived from T cells, B-cell-depleted T cells, or PBMCs.

The data were produced by immunoSEQ multiplex PCR, yet TCRdb's version contains in-frame clones alone and is incomplete. The sample lists some 320,000 clones, around nine tenths occurring once. CDR3 length: 19 residues. V gave up 0 bases and J gave up 2 bases; unmatched junction bases: 14. Germline V gives CDR1 MNHEY, CDR2 SMNVEV (reference sequence). Enrollees, about 18 to 95 years old, lived in 24 US areas. Which cohort a participant joined came from the clinical history participants gave. The sequencing input was PBMCs or T cells enriched from blood (not recorded which). The chain links TRBV27 to TRBJ2-5; 8 bases match TRBD2. The clonotype comes from a woman aged 25 to 45 who had been exposed to COVID-19. The CDR3 is CASSLSRMFRRGVQETQYF. The CDR3 nucleotides read TGTGCCAGCAGTTTATCTCGGATGTTTCGGCGGGGGGTTCAAGAGACCCAGTACTTC.